Listed here are 11 T cell receptor beta chains from one sample, sequenced in a study of T cell responses to AZD1222 COVID-19 vaccine. TCRdb keeps only in-frame clones here, not all; method: immunoSEQ multiplex PCR. Among about 170,000 clones listed, approximately 90% were seen once. This specimen was peripheral blood, taken 28 days after the second AZD1222 dose. Receptors were obtained from an adult who received the AZD1222 COVID-19 vaccine.

The chain has TRBV3-1 (or the pseudogene TRBV3-2) and TRBJ1-1, with D maybe TRBD1 (6 bases). The germline CDR1 and CDR2 sequences are LGHDT and YNNKEL (reference sequence). The V and J ends lost 0 bases and 4 bases respectively, with 15 bases between them. The CDR3 totals 16 residues. CDR3 in amino acids: CASSQDGGRLGTEAFF. The CDR3 DNA is TGTGCCAGCAGCCAAGATGGGGGCCGGCTGGGCACTGAAGCTTTCTTT.

The chain joins TRBV6-5 to TRBJ1-2; TRBD1 is a possible D gene (5 bases). Per the germline V gene, CDR1 is MNHEY and CDR2 is SVGAGI. The CDR3 has 15 amino acids. Trimming pared 6 bases from V and 2 bases from J, leaving 16 bases between. This chain's CDR3 is CASSSREKGNYGYTF. CDR3 DNA sequence: TGTGCCAGCAGCTCCCGGGAAAAGGGGAACTATGGCTACACCTTC.

The genes are TRBV7-2 and TRBJ1-6; TRBD1 might be the D (5 bases). The CDR3 runs to 15 residues. Germline CDR1 is SGHTA and CDR2 is FQGNSA. V gave up 5 bases and J gave up 6 bases, with 14 bases separating them. CDR3: CASSPPGGVNSPLHF. The CDR3 DNA is TGTGCCAGCAGCCCCCCGGGGGGTGTTAATTCACCCCTCCACTTT.

This sequence joins TRBV15 and TRBJ1-2; a weak D match, TRBD1 (6 bases). Trimming shortened V by 3 bases and J by 8 bases, and 16 bases separated the two germline ends. This CDR3 comprises 14 residues. Germline V lookup: CDR1 LNHNV, CDR2 YYDKDF (reference sequence). Here the CDR3 DNA reads TGTGCCACCAGCAGTGCTCAGGGGTTGTGGGGCTACACCTTC. Encoded protein: CATSSAQGLWGYTF.

J is TRBJ2-7 and V is TRBV27, with TRBD1 matching over 8 bases. The ends lost 0 bases at V and 3 bases at J; junction bases unmatched: 4. The CDR3 runs 15 residues. CDR1 is MNHEY, CDR2 SMNVEV, per germline (reference sequence). CDR3 DNA sequence: TGTGCCAGCAGTTTATCCCCAACAGGGGGCTACGAGCAGTACTTC. This encodes CASSLSPTGGYEQYF.

This clone is a singleton in its sample. Mismatch with germline at one junction end may stem from a read error. The V and J genes are TRBV29-1 and TRBJ1-2; 9 nucleotides line up with TRBD1. CDR1 SQVTM and CDR2 ANQGSEA come from the germline V gene. The CDR3 is 13 amino acids. CDR3 coding DNA: TGCAGCGTCGAAGGGACAGGGTACTATGGCTACACCTTC. This sequence encodes CSVEGTGYYGYTF.

The genes are TRBV12-3 or TRBV12-4 and TRBJ1-1, with D unresolved. The CDR3 is 13 residues long. Trimming stripped 5 bases from V and 4 bases from J, with 11 bases between. Written as DNA, the CDR3 is TGTGCCAGCAGTCTCCGCCGGGTCACTGAAGCTTTCTTT. Protein sequence: CASSLRRVTEAFF.

This clone was counted once. The chain carries TRBV7-9 and TRBJ1-2; TRBD1 agrees at 7 bases. From germline, CDR1 is SEHNR and CDR2 FQNEAQ (reference sequence). V lost 5 bases and J lost 7; bases outside the gene matches: 16. This CDR3 has 16 amino acids. The CDR3 reads CASSPSKPGQAGGYTF. CDR3 DNA: TGTGCCAGCAGCCCTTCCAAACCTGGACAGGCTGGTGGCTACACCTTC. The complete variable domain, with remaining parts taken from reference TRBV7-9 and TRBJ1-2, reads DTGVSQNPRHKITKRGQNVTFRCDPISEHNRLYWYRQTLGQGPEFLTYFQNEAQLEKSRLLSDRFSAERPKGSFSTLEIQRTEQGDSAMYLCASSPSKPGQAGGYTFGSGTRLTVV.

The V gene is TRBV5-1, the J gene TRBJ1-5; perhaps TRBD1 as D (5 bases). Trimming cost V 5 bases and J 12 bases, with 18 bases left between them. The V gene's germline CDR1 is SGHRS and CDR2 YFSETQ. The length of the CDR3 is 13 residues. This CDR3 reads CASRFGGVNGQHF. DNA of the CDR3: TGCGCCAGCAGATTCGGGGGGGTTAACGGCCAGCATTTT.

The rearrangement links TRBV7-8 to TRBJ2-5; 11 bases match TRBD1. Unmatched junction bases numbered 4, after V lost 5 bases and J lost 2 bases. This CDR3 is 15 amino acids long. Germline CDR1 is SGHVS and CDR2 is FQNEAQ. CDR3 protein: CASSIRDRGQETQYF. Here the CDR3 DNA reads TGTGCCAGCAGCATCCGGGACAGGGGGCAAGAGACCCAGTACTTC.

V and J are TRBV11-2 and TRBJ2-1; possible D gene TRBD2, 6 bases. The CDR3 is 15 amino acids. CDR1 and CDR2 from the germline V gene are SGHAT and FQNNGV. Trimming cost V 5 bases and J 3 bases, with 14 bases left between them. Written as DNA, the CDR3 is TGTGCCAGCAGCACCGCGGGGCTAGACTACAATGAGCAGTTCTTC. Amino acid sequence: CASSTAGLDYNEQFF.